This is a list of T cell receptor beta chains from one sample in a study of cytomegalovirus exposure and HLA in healthy donors. The assay was immunoSEQ multiplex PCR, and TCRdb's table has in-frame clones only and misses some. This table holds some 120,000 clones, about 80% found once. Sequencing was done on a sample of PBMCs. The receptors were sampled from a man aged 25 to 45 in good health and CMV-seronegative. The CDR3 runs from the conserved cysteine through the conserved F or W. D genes are given only for firm matches. Some rows have no size entry. The others give once, few or many, or a class for an expanded clone.

CDR3: CASSPYLAERYEQYF
DNA: TGTGCCAGCAGCCCTTATCTAGCGGAGAGATACGAGCAGTACTTC
J: TRBJ2-7
size: NA
D: TRBD2
V: TRBV9

CDR3: CASRGQVNTEAFF
DNA: TGTGCCAGCCGCGGACAGGTGAACACTGAAGCTTTCTTT
J: TRBJ1-1
size: NA
D: TRBD1
V: TRBV2

CDR3: CASSPRQGAGYEQYF
DNA: TGTGCCAGCAGCCCTCGACAGGGGGCTGGCTACGAGCAGTACTTC
J: TRBJ2-7
size: NA
D: TRBD1
V: TRBV9

CDR3: CASSVGLAGADEQFF
DNA: TGTGCCAGCAGCGTAGGGCTAGCGGGAGCCGATGAGCAGTTCTTC
J: TRBJ2-1
size: NA
D: TRBD2
V: TRBV9

CDR3: CASSSMDRDGTEAFF
DNA: TGCGCCAGCAGCTCAATGGACAGGGATGGTACTGAAGCTTTCTTT
J: TRBJ1-1
size: NA
D: TRBD1
V: TRBV5-1

CDR3: CASSYSFRGEEAFF
DNA: TGTGCCAGCAGTTACTCATTCCGGGGGGAGGAAGCTTTCTTT
J: TRBJ1-1
size: few
D: NA
V: TRBV6-5

CDR3: CASSLSLPGLAGRNEQFF
DNA: TGTGCCAGCAGTTTATCCCTCCCCGGACTAGCGGGACGGAATGAGCAGTTCTTC
J: TRBJ2-1
size: NA
D: TRBD2
V: TRBV28

CDR3: CASSYSLQGAMKLFF
DNA: TGTGCCAGCAGTTACTCTCTGCAGGGGGCGATGAAACTGTTTTTT
J: TRBJ1-4
size: NA
D: TRBD1
V: TRBV6-5

CDR3: CTSSQVVRNSNQPQNF
DNA: TGCACCAGCAGCCAAGTAGTTAGGAATAGCAATCAGCCCCAGAATTTT
J: TRBJ1-5
size: NA
D: NA
V: TRBV1

CDR3: CASSTPGYSGNTIYF
DNA: TGTGCCAGTAGTACCCCAGGGTATTCTGGAAACACCATATATTTT
J: TRBJ1-3
size: NA
D: NA
V: TRBV19

CDR3: CASSPSPLTDTQYF
DNA: TGTGCCAGCAGCCCTTCGCCTCTAACAGATACGCAGTATTTT
J: TRBJ2-3
size: NA
D: NA
V: TRBV6-1

CDR3: CASSLGGTAYGYTF
DNA: TGTGCCAGCAGCCTCGGCGGGACAGCTTATGGCTACACCTTC
J: TRBJ1-2
size: NA
D: TRBD1
V: TRBV7-2

CDR3: CSSSAGGTEAFF
DNA: TGTTCCAGCAGCGCGGGGGGCACTGAAGCTTTCTTT
J: TRBJ1-1
size: few
D: NA
V: TRBV7-9

CDR3: CASSYDGANTGELFF
DNA: TGTGCCAGCAGTTATGACGGGGCGAACACCGGGGAGCTGTTTTTT
J: TRBJ2-2
size: NA
D: NA
V: TRBV6-6

CDR3: CASSESLGVGQPQNF
DNA: TGTGCCAGCAGTGAAAGTTTAGGGGTAGGGCAGCCCCAGAATTTT
J: TRBJ1-5
size: NA
D: NA
V: TRBV6-4

CDR3: CASSAGLAGAEQYF
DNA: TGTGCCAGCAGCGCGGGACTAGCGGGAGCCGAGCAGTACTTC
J: TRBJ2-7
size: NA
D: TRBD2
V: TRBV7-3